This T cell receptor (beta chain) emerged from a study of blood T cell repertoires in COVID-19. Study-level background: Acute and convalescent COVID-19 specimens originated in the United States, Italy and Spain. PBMCs, B-cell-depleted T cells, or T cells were the source of the cDNA or gDNA that made up the material.

In the source study's methods: The authors estimated nucleated cell counts from reference gene primer amplification. Here immunoSEQ multiplex PCR was the method, and the copy in TCRdb shows in-frame clones only, minus some. D and trimming were read from the DNA, whereas the V and J calls and clone size are those reported in that table. The sample shows some 200,000 clones, approximately 82% of them seen only once. Germline V CDR1 and CDR2: MNHEY, SMNVEV (reference sequence). The CDR3 consists of 16 residues. Losses at the gene ends were 6 bases for V and 3 bases for J; bases not matched to a gene: 6.

Specimen: peripheral blood. V is TRBV27 and J is TRBJ2-1, with 12 bases identical to TRBD2. The source of this sequence is a human donor in a cohort sampled during active COVID-19. The CDR3 DNA follows: TGTGCCAGCAGGCTGACTAGCGGGAGTATCTACAATGAGCAGTTCTTC. This gives the protein CASRLTSGSIYNEQFF.